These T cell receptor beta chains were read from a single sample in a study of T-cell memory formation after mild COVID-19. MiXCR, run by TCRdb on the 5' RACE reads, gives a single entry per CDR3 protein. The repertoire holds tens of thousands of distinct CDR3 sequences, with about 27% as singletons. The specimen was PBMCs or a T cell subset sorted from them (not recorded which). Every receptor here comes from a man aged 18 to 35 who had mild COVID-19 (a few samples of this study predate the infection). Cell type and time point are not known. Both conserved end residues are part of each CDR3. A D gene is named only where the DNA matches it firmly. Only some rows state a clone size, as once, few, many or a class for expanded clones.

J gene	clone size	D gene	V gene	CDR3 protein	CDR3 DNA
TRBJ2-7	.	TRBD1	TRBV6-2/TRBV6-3	CASGHRDRGVEQYF	TGTGCCAGCGGACACCGGGACAGGGGGGTCGAGCAGTACTTC
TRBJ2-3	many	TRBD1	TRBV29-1	CSATGTGVTDTQYF	TGCAGCGCTACCGGGACAGGAGTTACAGATACGCAGTATTTT
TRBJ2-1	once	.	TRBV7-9	CASSLDRQGNNEQFF	TGTGCCAGCAGCTTAGACCGGCAGGGAAACAATGAGCAGTTCTTC
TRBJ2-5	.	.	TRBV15	CATSRRGTSETQYF	TGTGCCACCAGCAGACGGGGGACAAGTGAGACCCAGTACTTC
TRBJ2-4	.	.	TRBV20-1	CSARGSSVNIQYF	TGCAGTGCTAGAGGGTCTAGCGTTAACATTCAGTACTTC
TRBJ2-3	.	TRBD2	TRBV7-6	CASSLKLRELTRGDTQYF	TGTGCCAGCAGCTTAAAGTTGCGGGAGTTGACCCGGGGAGATACGCAGTATTTT
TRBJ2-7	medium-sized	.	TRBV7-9	CASSPGQVYEQYF	TGTGCCAGCAGCCCGGGGCAGGTCTACGAGCAGTACTTC
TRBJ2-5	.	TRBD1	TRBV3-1	CASSPGTGGFDETQYF	TGTGCCAGCAGCCCCGGGACAGGGGGCTTTGACGAGACCCAGTACTTC
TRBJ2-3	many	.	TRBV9	CASSETGADTQYF	TGTGCCAGCAGCGAAACGGGGGCAGATACGCAGTATTTT
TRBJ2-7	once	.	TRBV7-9	CASSSYSDSSYEQYF	TGTGCCAGCAGCTCTTATTCAGACAGTTCCTACGAGCAGTACTTC
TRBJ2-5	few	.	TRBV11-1	CASSLSVPQETQYF	TGTGCCAGCAGCTTATCGGTACCCCAAGAGACCCAGTACTTC
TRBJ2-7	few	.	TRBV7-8	CASSLGREGFDEQYF	TGTGCCAGCAGCTTAGGTCGTGAGGGTTTCGACGAGCAGTACTTC
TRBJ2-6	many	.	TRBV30	CACQKDSGANVLTF	TGTGCCTGCCAGAAAGACTCTGGGGCCAACGTCCTGACTTTC
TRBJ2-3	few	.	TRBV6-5	CASSKQGASTDTQYF	TGTGCCAGCAGTAAACAGGGCGCTAGCACAGATACGCAGTATTTT
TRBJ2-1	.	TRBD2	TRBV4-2	CVSSQDLAGALSYNEQFF	TGTGTCAGCAGCCAAGACCTAGCGGGGGCCCTATCCTACAATGAGCAGTTCTTC
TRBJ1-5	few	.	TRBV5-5	CASSSGGVNQPQHF	TGTGCCAGCAGTAGCGGGGGCGTCAATCAGCCCCAGCATTTT
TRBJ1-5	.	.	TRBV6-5	CASSYSGGRKQPQHF	TGTGCCAGCAGTTACTCGGGGGGTCGGAAACAGCCCCAGCATTTT
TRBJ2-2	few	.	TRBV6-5	CASRNPPGAAGELFF	TGTGCCAGCAGGAACCCGCCGGGGGCCGCCGGGGAGCTGTTTTTT
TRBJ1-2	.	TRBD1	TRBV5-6	CASSLGRTGDRYGYTF	TGTGCCAGCAGTTTGGGGAGAACAGGGGACCGCTATGGCTACACCTTC
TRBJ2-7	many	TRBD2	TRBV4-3	CASSQVAGGSYEQYF	TGCGCCAGCAGCCAAGTAGCGGGGGGCTCCTACGAGCAGTACTTC
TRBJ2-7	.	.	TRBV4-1	CASSQERVSKQYF	TGCGCCAGCAGCCAAGAGAGGGTCTCCAAGCAGTACTTC
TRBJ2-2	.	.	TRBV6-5	CASSNREGLFF	TGTGCCAGCAGTAACCGGGAAGGGCTGTTTTTT
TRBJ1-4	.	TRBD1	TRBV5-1	CASSQGQETTNEKLFF	TGCGCCAGCAGCCAGGGACAGGAGACAACTAATGAAAAACTGTTTTTT
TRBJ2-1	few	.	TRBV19	CASSPGLGNEQFF	TGTGCCAGTAGCCCGGGGTTGGGGAATGAGCAGTTCTTC
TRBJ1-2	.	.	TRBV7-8	CASSLGPFHYGYTF	TGTGCCAGCAGCTTGGGCCCTTTCCACTATGGCTACACCTTC
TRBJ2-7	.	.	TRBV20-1	CSARPARLSPRGYEQYF	TGCAGTGCTAGGCCAGCGCGTCTCTCTCCGAGGGGCTACGAGCAGTACTTC
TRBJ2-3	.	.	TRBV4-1	CASSRKDTQYF	TGCGCCAGCAGCCGGAAGGATACGCAGTATTTT
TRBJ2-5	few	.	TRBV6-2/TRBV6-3	CASSYTETQYF	TGTGCCAGCAGTTACACGGAGACCCAGTACTTC
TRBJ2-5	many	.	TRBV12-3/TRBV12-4	CASRSSGYQETQYF	TGTGCCAGCAGATCGAGCGGGTACCAAGAGACCCAGTACTTC
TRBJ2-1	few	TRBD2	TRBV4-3	CASSQDSPSGDGQFF	TGCGCCAGCAGCCAAGACTCTCCTAGCGGGGACGGGCAGTTCTTC
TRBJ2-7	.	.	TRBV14	CASSSSGLTYEQYF	TGTGCCAGCAGCTCCTCGGGACTCACCTACGAGCAGTACTTC
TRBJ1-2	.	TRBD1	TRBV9	CASSAGTGDWALYGYTF	TGTGCCAGCAGCGCCGGGACAGGGGATTGGGCTCTATATGGCTACACCTTC
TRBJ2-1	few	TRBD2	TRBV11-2	CASSLRAGGYTSYNEQFF	TGTGCCAGCAGCTTAAGAGCGGGGGGCTATACCTCCTACAATGAGCAGTTCTTC
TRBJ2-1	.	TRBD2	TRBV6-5	CASSYSQAGALNEQFF	TGTGCCAGCAGTTACTCTCAAGCGGGGGCCCTGAATGAGCAGTTCTTC
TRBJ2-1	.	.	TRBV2	CASSVLYNEQFF	TGTGCCAGCAGTGTACTCTACAATGAGCAGTTCTTC
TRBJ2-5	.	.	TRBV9	CASSVEAAYQETQYF	TGTGCCAGCAGCGTAGAGGCAGCGTACCAAGAGACCCAGTACTTC
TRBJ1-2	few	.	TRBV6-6	CASRGRTNYGYTF	TGTGCCAGCAGGGGACGGACAAACTATGGCTACACCTTC